Following are 26 T cell receptor beta chains from one sample sequenced in a study of metastatic and nonmetastatic thyroid tumors (dated by TCRdb to 2020 to 2022). The library came from PCR. Sequencing was carried out with an Illumina HiSeq 4000. Through fastp at Q25 and MiXCR, TCRdb rebuilt clones from the public reads, retaining in-frame beta chains. This sample lists around 32,000 clones; approximately 7% were detected once. Around 45% of the sample is taken by the ten largest. Before undergoing thyroid surgery, none of the patients had been given any kind of treatment. The source material was blood. All receptors derive from a female donor with papillary thyroid cancer or a benign thyroid nodule (not recorded which). Some clones in this sample may be carry-over from other donors' samples.

This clone was detected many times. V and J are TRBV24-1 and TRBJ2-3; D is unresolved. Germline-derived CDR1 and CDR2 are KGHDR and SFDVKD. This CDR3 has 14 amino acids. V lost 4 bases to trimming and J lost 2 bases, with 9 bases between them. The CDR3 protein is CATSDPGITDTQYF. The CDR3 coding sequence is TGTGCCACCAGTGACCCTGGGATCACAGATACGCAGTATTTT.

There are many counts of this clone. The rearrangement links TRBV18 to TRBJ2-1; TRBD2 matches 13 bases. The CDR3 is 16 residues long. V dropped 3 bases and J dropped 7; count of bases not matched to a gene: 6. In germline, CDR1 is KGHSH, CDR2 LQKENI. CDR3 in amino acids: CASSPGLAGVGNEQFF. CDR3 nucleotides: TGTGCCAGCTCACCCGGACTAGCGGGAGTTGGTAATGAGCAGTTCTTC.

In its sample, this clone was seen many times. This chain links TRBV28 with TRBJ1-4; D unresolved. V lost 7 bases and J 0 bases, leaving 15 bases between the germline ends. CDR1 is MDHEN and CDR2 is SYDVKM in the germline V gene. The CDR3 length is 16 residues. CDR3 residues: CASKSTKYATNEKLFF. The CDR3 DNA reads as TGTGCCAGCAAGTCGACAAAGTACGCAACTAATGAAAAACTGTTTTTT.

Ten or more counts support this clone. The V call is TRBV7-9, the J call TRBJ2-1; the D gene could be TRBD1 or TRBD2 (6 bases each). Germline CDR1 reads SEHNR; CDR2 reads FQNEAQ (reference sequence). The CDR3 runs 14 residues. V lost 5 bases and J 9 bases, leaving 17 bases between the germline ends. The CDR3 nucleotides read TGTGCCAGCAGCCCGGCGAGGGGGAGGAGTGAGCAGTTCTTC. This translates into CASSPARGRSEQFF.

This clone appeared many times. The chain combines TRBV10-3 with TRBJ2-1; D call uncertain. V dropped 1 base and J dropped 9 bases, with 10 bases sitting between them. The CDR3 consists of 13 residues. The germline gives CDR1 ENHRY, CDR2 SYGVKD. The CDR3 reads CAISEFQVGEQFF. CDR3 DNA sequence: TGTGCCATCAGTGAGTTTCAGGTCGGTGAGCAGTTCTTC.

There are many counts of this clone. The chain uses TRBV20-1 and TRBJ2-5; D not certain. The CDR3 is 16 amino acids. In germline, CDR1 is DFQATT, CDR2 SNEGSKA (reference sequence). V lost 0 bases and J lost 0, with 14 bases in between. The CDR3 sequence: CSARDTRSADQETQYF. In nucleotides, the CDR3 is TGCAGTGCTAGAGATACCAGGTCGGCGGACCAAGAGACCCAGTACTTC.

This clone was picked up many times. This chain uses TRBV9 with TRBJ1-1; D is ambiguous. The CDR3 runs 13 residues. CDR1 SGDLS and CDR2 YYNGEE come from the germline V gene. V was cut by 7 bases and J by 1 base, with 11 bases left in between. CDR3: CASGRESNTEAFF. CDR3 coding DNA: TGTGCCAGCGGGCGGGAGTCGAACACTGAAGCTTTCTTT.

This clone was recorded at least ten times. V gene TRBV20-1 combines with J gene TRBJ2-1; TRBD2 matches 10 bases. The CDR3 length is 16 residues. Germline values: CDR1 DFQATT, CDR2 SNEGSKA (reference sequence). The V segment lost 3 bases and the J segment 6 bases; nucleotides outside the gene matches: 11. Here the CDR3 reads CSASDMASGGSNEQFF. The CDR3 DNA sequence: TGCAGTGCTAGCGACATGGCTAGCGGGGGATCCAATGAGCAGTTCTTC.

A remark on this clone: A much larger clone is a single base away; this may be a read error. Distinct nucleotide sequences in the sample also encode this CDR3. This chain's CDR3 is CSARSQGSHVEQYF. DNA of the CDR3: TGCAGCGCTAGAAGTCAGGGGAGTCACGTCGAGCAGTACTTC. The rearrangement joins TRBV20-1 to TRBJ2-7; TRBD1 is a possible D gene (6 bases). The CDR3 contains 14 residues. Per germline, CDR1 DFQATT and CDR2 SNEGSKA (reference sequence).

This clone was counted many times. The rearrangement joins TRBV7-2 to TRBJ2-1; 14 nucleotides agree with TRBD2. The germline V gene has CDR1 SGHTA and CDR2 FQGNSA. The CDR3 is 19 residues long. Trimming at V came to 5 bases and at J to 0 bases, leaving 9 bases not matched to a gene. The CDR3 nucleotides are TGTGCCAGCAGCACCCCCGGGACTAGCGGGGGCCTCTCCTACAATGAGCAGTTCTTC. As protein: CASSTPGTSGGLSYNEQFF.

The chain links TRBV28 to TRBJ2-7, with 7 bases fitting TRBD1. The CDR3 runs to 15 residues. Per the germline V gene, CDR1 is MDHEN and CDR2 is SYDVKM. J was trimmed by 5 bases and V by 5 bases; bases with no gene match: 12. This CDR3 reads CASSLDRALSNEQYF. The CDR3 nucleotides are TGTGCCAGCAGTCTCGACAGGGCCCTGAGCAACGAGCAGTACTTC.

About this clone itself: This may come from a read error, since a much larger clone is one base off. This chain uses TRBV5-1 with TRBJ1-4; 7 bases match TRBD1. The ends lost 5 bases at V and 6 bases at J; junction bases unmatched: 7. CDR1 is SGHRS and CDR2 is YFSETQ in the germline V gene. The CDR3 consists of 14 residues. CDR3 DNA: TGCGCCAGCAGACCGACAGGGTTTGATGAAAAACTGTTTTTT. Protein sequence: CASRPTGFDEKLFF.

This clone was found many times. This chain connects TRBV19 to TRBJ2-5; D ambiguous. V was pared by 5 bases and J by 4 bases, with 17 bases between. From germline, CDR1 is LNHDA and CDR2 SQIVND (reference sequence). The CDR3 has 15 residues. The CDR3 sequence: CASSGTFGLGETQYF. The CDR3 DNA reads TGTGCCAGTAGTGGTACTTTCGGTTTGGGAGAGACCCAGTACTTC.

This clone was recorded many times. This chain links TRBV6-1 with TRBJ2-1, with 8 positions matching TRBD2. J lost 1 base, V lost 2 bases, and 4 bases had no gene match. There are 16 residues in the CDR3. Germline CDR1 is MNHNS and CDR2 is SASEGT. The CDR3 nucleotides are TGTGCCAGCAGTGAAAGAGCGGGAGCGTCCTACAATGAGCAGTTCTTC. It is translated as CASSERAGASYNEQFF.

In its sample, this clone was seen many times. J is TRBJ2-1 and V is TRBV3-1, with D perhaps matching TRBD2 (7 bases). Trimming cost V 4 bases and J 3 bases, with 13 bases left between them. CDR1 LGHDT and CDR2 YNNKEL come from the germline V gene (reference sequence). The CDR3 has 15 residues. CDR3 in amino acids: CASSLGAGHYNEQFF. CDR3 nucleotide sequence: TGTGCCAGCAGCCTCGGAGCGGGACACTACAATGAGCAGTTCTTC.

As for this clone: One junction end does not reproduce the germline sequence, and a read error may be involved. The rearrangement links TRBV6-1 to TRBJ2-1; 15 nucleotides line up with TRBD2. Germline V gives CDR1 MNHNS, CDR2 SASEGT. The length of the CDR3 is 15 residues. The CDR3 here is CASIGTSGRIDDQFF. The DNA of the CDR3 is TGTGCCAGCATCGGGACTAGCGGGAGGATAGATGATCAGTTCTTC.

This clone showed up many times. The chain has TRBV4-1 and TRBJ1-2; 7 nucleotides agree with TRBD1. J was trimmed by 8 bases and V by 4 bases; bases with no gene match: 16. Germline V gene lookup returns CDR1 MGHRA and CDR2 YSYEKL. This CDR3 has 16 residues. For the CDR3, the DNA is TGCGCCAGCAGCCCGACAGGGACTATGGAAGTCTGGGGCTACACCTTC. Translation gives CASSPTGTMEVWGYTF.

This clone turned up a few times. The chain employs TRBV27 and TRBJ2-5, with no clear D. The DNA end is more similar to TRBJ2-1, so the J call may be wrong. The V gene's germline CDR1 is MNHEY and CDR2 SMNVEV (reference sequence). The CDR3 covers 10 residues. The CDR3 loop reads CASGFYEQFF. For the CDR3, the DNA is TGTGCCAGCGGATTCTATGAGCAGTTCTTC.

For this clone: Relative to the germline gene, one junction end is altered; a read error may explain this. J is TRBJ2-1 and V is TRBV11-2, with 9 nucleotides matching TRBD2. The CDR3 has 18 residues. The germline V gene has CDR1 SGHAT and CDR2 FQNNGV. For the CDR3, the DNA is TGTGCCAGCAGCTTACGATGGTCTAGCGGGACTACCCACAATGAGCAGCTCTTC. Translated, it gives CASSLRWSSGTTHNEQLF.

This clone was found many times. The rearrangement joins TRBV6-1 to TRBJ2-5, with D possibly called TRBD1 or TRBD2 (5 bases each). The CDR3 is 16 amino acids. CDR1 MNHNS and CDR2 SASEGT come from the germline V gene. V lost 4 bases to trimming and J lost 5 bases, with 20 bases between them. CDR3 protein: CASSAPGTALGETQYF. CDR3 in DNA: TGTGCCAGCAGTGCTCCCGGGACCGCCCTTGGGGAGACCCAGTACTTC.

By sample fraction, this clone is medium-sized. The J gene is TRBJ2-3, the V gene TRBV27, with TRBD2 as a possible D gene (5 bases). V was trimmed by 7 bases and J by 0 bases, leaving 11 bases between them. Germline V lookup: CDR1 MNHEY, CDR2 SMNVEV (reference sequence). The CDR3 has 14 residues. CDR3 protein: CASTPGRSTDTQYF. The CDR3 DNA reads as TGTGCCAGCACCCCGGGAAGAAGCACAGATACGCAGTATTTT.

This clone was observed at least ten times. This rearrangement joins TRBV3-1 to TRBJ2-7; TRBD2 aligns across 7 bases. Germline CDR1 LGHDT, CDR2 YNNKEL (reference sequence). The CDR3 totals 13 residues. V trimming: 6 bases; J trimming: 3 bases; junction bases outside the gene matches: 5. CDR3 sequence (DNA): TGTGCCAGCAGTTGGAGCGGGAACTACGAGCAGTACTTC. Its protein is CASSWSGNYEQYF.

This clone was recorded many times. The chain recombines TRBV5-1 with TRBJ1-1; 7 nucleotides align to TRBD1. The CDR3 covers 15 residues. CDR1 and CDR2 from the germline V gene are SGHRS and YFSETQ. V trimming: 0 bases; J trimming: 5 bases; junction bases outside the gene matches: 7. This chain's CDR3 is CASSLVQGGSTEAFF. In DNA form, the CDR3 reads TGCGCCAGCAGCTTGGTCCAGGGGGGTAGTACTGAAGCTTTCTTT.

This clone was found a few times. V usage is TRBV9 and J usage is TRBJ2-3; D may be TRBD1 (5 bases). Germline V gives CDR1 SGDLS, CDR2 YYNGEE. The CDR3 is 17 amino acids. V lost 3 bases to trimming and J lost 0 bases, with 17 bases between them. The chain's CDR3 is CASSATQGPESTDTQYF. CDR3 nucleotides: TGTGCCAGCAGCGCCACCCAGGGCCCAGAAAGCACAGATACGCAGTATTTT.

This clone has at least ten counts. This chain uses TRBV6-4 with TRBJ2-3; 11 bases line up with TRBD2. Germline values: CDR1 MRHNA, CDR2 SNTAGT. The CDR3 covers 15 residues. V lost 6 bases and J lost 6; bases outside the gene matches: 8. CDR3 residues: CASSETSGAFDTQYF. CDR3 sequence (DNA): TGTGCCAGCAGCGAGACTAGCGGGGCTTTCGATACGCAGTATTTT.

This clone appeared many times. The chain links TRBV6-1 to TRBJ1-1, with 7 positions matching TRBD1. CDR1 and CDR2 from the germline V gene are MNHNS and SASEGT. V dropped 5 bases and J dropped 11; count of bases not matched to a gene: 5. This CDR3 has 11 amino acids. DNA for the CDR3: TGTGCCAGCAGTCCCGGGACAGCGGCTTTCTTT. Translated: CASSPGTAAFF.